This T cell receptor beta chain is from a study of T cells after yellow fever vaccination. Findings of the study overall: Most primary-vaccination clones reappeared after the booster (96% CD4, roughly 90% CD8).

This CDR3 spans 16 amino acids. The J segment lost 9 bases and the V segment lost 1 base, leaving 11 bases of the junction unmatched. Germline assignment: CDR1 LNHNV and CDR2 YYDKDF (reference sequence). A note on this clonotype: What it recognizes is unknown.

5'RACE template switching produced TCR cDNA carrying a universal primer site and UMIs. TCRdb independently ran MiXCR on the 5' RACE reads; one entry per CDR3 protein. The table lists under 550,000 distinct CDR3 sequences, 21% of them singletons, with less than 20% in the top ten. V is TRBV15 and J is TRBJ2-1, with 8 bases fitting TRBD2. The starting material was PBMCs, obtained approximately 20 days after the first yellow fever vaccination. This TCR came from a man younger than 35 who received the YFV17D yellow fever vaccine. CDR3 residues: CATSRVGRGVKAEQFF. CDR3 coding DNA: TGTGCCACCAGCAGAGTCGGGCGGGGGGTTAAGGCTGAGCAGTTCTTC.